This T cell receptor (beta chain) stems from a study of blood T cell repertoires in COVID-19 (dated by TCRdb to 2020 to 2022). Context from the whole study: The collaborator samples originated in the United States, Italy and Spain and spanned the acute and convalescent phases of COVID-19. The dataset comprised deeply sampled blood TCRbeta repertoires from subjects exposed to, actively infected with, or recovered from COVID-19. The samples were drawn from the first 160 participants of the ongoing ImmuneRACE study and from 1,254 subjects provided by 6 global collaborators. Where available, HLA class I and class II types were obtained from metadata supplied by the sample provider rather than from assay-based typing. The sample metadata nearly always contained a de-identified subject ID, COVID-19 status, age in years and sex. The repertoires were made available in a free public database intended to serve as a resource for research on the immune response to SARS-CoV-2. The material from the prospective study consisted of cDNA or gDNA derived from T cells, B-cell-depleted T cells, or PBMCs. Study-level results and caveats: The quantity of clinical and demographic metadata differed by source and by participant and was supplied without curation.

A note on this clone: Its binding antigen is unknown. No DNA is shown, since the ends of the CDR3 on it are uncertain; the CDR3 is the one TCRdb lists.

The CDR3 runs 13 amino acids, cysteine and phenylalanine included. Sequences SGHAT (CDR1) and FQNNGV (CDR2) are obtained from the germline V gene. Whole blood was collected in K2EDTA tubes by collaborating institutions according to the institutions' own protocols. Collaborator samples were shipped for TCRbeta analysis as frozen whole blood, isolated PBMCs, or DNA extracted from either sample type. TCRbeta CDR3 regions were amplified from genomic DNA by means of the immunoSEQ Assay, a bias-controlled multiplex PCR. As for the authors' bioinformatics: The number of nucleated cells in each sample was estimated from the amplification of reference gene primers within the assay. To quantify the absolute abundance of each unique TCRbeta CDR3 rearrangement, sequence reads were collapsed and filtered. For each sample, productive Simpson clonality was calculated as the square root of Simpson's diversity index over productive rearrangements. As stored in TCRdb, this immuneACCESS dataset retains in-frame rearrangements with V and J assigned. A fraction of the clones does not appear; measured against another copy, unresolved V genes explain less than half of the discrepancy, and the remainder lacks a known reason. That table supplies the V and J calls and clone size; D and trimming were determined from the DNA. The table for this sample lists about 260,000 clones; more than 75% of them were counted only once. The ten biggest clones cover approximately 10% of the sample.

The sample taken for sequencing was peripheral blood. This clonotype was obtained from a man aged 40-49 years with active or convalescent COVID-19. The V gene is TRBV11-2 and the J gene is TRBJ2-1; TRBD2, the table's D call, was not compared with the DNA. CDR3 protein: CASSTSIVDEQFF.